The 8 T cell receptor beta chains below all came from one sample that was sequenced in a study of CD8 T cells in Susac syndrome. With random hexamers, reverse transcription was performed on 0.5 to 1 ug of RNA. TCRdb redid the calling of the immunoSEQ multiplex PCR reads with MiXCR, one entry per CDR3 protein. Among some 120,000 distinct CDR3 sequences listed, 90% to 95% were seen once. Material for sequencing was CD4+ T cells from PBMCs. The source of these receptors is a human donor in good health.

The gene calls are TRBV6-2 or TRBV6-3 and TRBJ2-7; D is ambiguous. Trimming removed 5 bases at V and 2 bases at J, with 7 bases between. The CDR3 covers 12 residues. Germline assignment: CDR1 MNHEY and CDR2 SVGEGT. CDR3 sequence (DNA): TGTGCCAGCAGTAACACTGCCTACGAGCAGTACTTC. This gives the protein CASSNTAYEQYF.

This chain uses TRBV5-1 with TRBJ1-2, with D uncertain. Germline V gene sequence: CDR1 SGHRS, CDR2 YFSETQ. This CDR3 comprises 14 residues. With 0 bases removed from V and 8 bases from J, the gap between germline ends came to 14 bases. The CDR3 loop reads CASSLAQPAKGYTF. In DNA, the CDR3 is TGCGCCAGCAGCTTGGCTCAGCCAGCCAAGGGCTACACCTTC.

The genes are TRBV6-2 or TRBV6-3 and TRBJ2-1; either TRBD1 or TRBD2 may fit D (5 bases each). Between the trimmed V and J ends, which lost 6 bases and 3 bases, there was a span of 15 bases. CDR1 MNHEY and CDR2 SVGEGT come from the germline V gene. The CDR3 runs 15 residues. The CDR3: CASSRPRENYNEQFF. CDR3 sequence (DNA): TGTGCCAGCAGCCGCCCCAGGGAGAACTACAATGAGCAGTTCTTC.

The chain combines TRBV7-2 with TRBJ2-7; a possible D gene is TRBD1 (7 bases). Germline V CDR1 and CDR2: SGHTA, FQGNSA. V gave up 3 bases and J gave up 2 bases, with 23 bases separating them. This CDR3 region has 18 residues. The CDR3 nucleotides read TGTGCCAGCAGCTTTAGGGACAGTTGGTTCGCGGGGACCTACGAGCAGTACTTC. This encodes CASSFRDSWFAGTYEQYF.

The chain is built from TRBV7-9 and TRBJ1-1, with D maybe TRBD1 (6 bases). V dropped 4 bases and J dropped 1 base, with 10 bases sitting between them. CDR1 is SEHNR and CDR2 is FQNEAQ in the germline V gene (reference sequence). The CDR3 has 14 residues. CDR3 in DNA: TGTGCCAGCAGCTCACAGACAGGGAACACTGAAGCTTTCTTT. This gives the protein CASSSQTGNTEAFF. The entire variable domain, with the rest obtained from reference TRBV7-9 and TRBJ1-1, is as follows: DTGVSQNPRHKITKRGQNVTFRCDPISEHNRLYWYRQTLGQGPEFLTYFQNEAQLEKSRLLSDRFSAERPKGSFSTLEIQRTEQGDSAMYLCASSSQTGNTEAFFGQGTRLTVV.

CDR3 in DNA: TGTGCCAGCACCCCCCGGCGGCAGGGGATCCTCCAACTTCGGACTGAAGCTTTCTTT. It is translated as CASTPRRQGILQLRTEAFF. V gene TRBV28 combines with J gene TRBJ1-1; TRBD1 is a possible D gene (6 bases). The V and J ends lost 7 bases and 5 bases respectively, with 32 bases between them. From germline, CDR1 is MDHEN and CDR2 SYDVKM. The CDR3 sequence is 19 residues long. The whole variable domain, filled in from reference TRBV28 and TRBJ1-1, reads DVKVTQSSRYLVKRTGEKVFLECVQDMDHENMFWYRQDPGLGLRLIYFSYDVKMKEKGDIPEGYSVSREKKERFSLILESASTNQTSMYLCASTPRRQGILQLRTEAFFGQGTRLTVV.

The chain recombines TRBV3-1 with TRBJ2-5; no definite D call. The CDR3 has 13 amino acids. Trimming took 3 bases from V and 10 from J, leaving 15 bases between them. In germline, CDR1 is LGHDT, CDR2 YNNKEL (reference sequence). The CDR3 sequence is CASSQDRASSQYF. CDR3 nucleotide sequence: TGTGCCAGCAGCCAGGACCGGGCCTCAAGCCAGTACTTC.

The chain joins TRBV28 to TRBJ2-7; maybe TRBD2 (5 bases). This CDR3 spans 13 amino acids. CDR1 and CDR2 (germline): MDHEN, SYDVKM. The V and J ends lost 3 bases and 9 bases respectively, with 15 bases between them. CDR3 sequence (DNA): TGTGCCAGCAGTTTTGGGCTAGCTGACGGGCAGTACTTC. Its protein product is CASSFGLADGQYF.